A single sample is the source of the 21 T cell receptor beta chains below, sequenced in a study of blood T cell repertoires in COVID-19. The method was immunoSEQ multiplex PCR; TCRdb's version includes in-frame clones alone and lacks a portion of them. The sample consists of over 60,000 clones, 75% to 85% of them appearing once. The sample was peripheral blood. These receptors were collected from a human donor in a cohort sampled during active COVID-19.

This clone was counted only a few times. The chain carries TRBV19 and TRBJ2-3, with TRBD2 identical over 16 bases. Looked up from germline, CDR1 is LNHDA and CDR2 is SQIVND (reference sequence). This CDR3 has 17 residues. J gave up 5 bases and V 5 bases, and 7 bases lay outside the gene matches. The CDR3 region has the DNA TGTGCCAGTAGTCCTCAGGGACTAGCGGGGGGGCAAGATACGCAGTATTTT. This encodes CASSPQGLAGGQDTQYF.

The V gene is TRBV3-1 (or the pseudogene TRBV3-2), the J gene TRBJ2-1; 15 positions agree with TRBD2. V was pared by 3 bases and J by 6 bases, with 6 bases of the junction left unmatched. The CDR3 is 17 residues long. From germline, CDR1 is LGHDT and CDR2 YNNKEL (reference sequence). The CDR3 sequence: CASSHGLAGGPGNEQFF. The CDR3 DNA sequence: TGTGCCAGCAGCCATGGACTAGCGGGGGGGCCGGGCAATGAGCAGTTCTTC.

The chain employs TRBV6-9 and TRBJ2-1; maybe TRBD1 (6 bases). Trimming took off 4 bases at V and 4 bases at J, with 23 bases between the two ends. There are 18 residues in the CDR3. Looked up from germline, CDR1 is MNHGY and CDR2 is SVAAGI. Here the CDR3 reads CASSSRNRGGSLYNEQFF. Written as DNA, the CDR3 is TGTGCCAGCAGTTCTCGGAACCGAGGGGGTTCCCTGTACAATGAGCAGTTCTTC.

The chain uses TRBV19 and TRBJ2-7; 8 bases are shared with TRBD1. This CDR3 is 15 amino acids long. In germline, CDR1 is LNHDA, CDR2 SQIVND (reference sequence). Trimming took 3 bases from V and 4 from J; bases not matched to a gene: 8. In DNA, the CDR3 is TGTGCCAGTAGTATTAGCCCAGGGGGCCCTTACGAGCAGTACTTC. As protein: CASSISPGGPYEQYF.

The chain carries TRBV6-2 or TRBV6-3 and TRBJ1-2; 8 nucleotides agree with TRBD1. Germline trimming cut 0 bases from V and 4 bases from J; bases unmatched to any gene: 1. Germline V CDR1 and CDR2: MNHEY, SVGEGT. The CDR3 covers 14 residues. CDR3 protein: CASSYSDRGYGYTF. As DNA, the CDR3 is TGTGCCAGCAGTTACTCAGACAGGGGCTATGGCTACACCTTC.

The genes are TRBV7-8 and TRBJ2-1; a weak D match, TRBD1 (6 bases). CDR1 and CDR2 from the germline V gene are SGHVS and FQNEAQ. V dropped 2 bases and J dropped 5 bases, with 10 bases sitting between them. There are 14 residues in the CDR3. CDR3 DNA sequence: TGTGCCAGCAGCTTATTCGCAGGGGACAATGAGCAGTTCTTC. As protein: CASSLFAGDNEQFF.

Only a few counts were recorded for this clone. The rearrangement joins TRBV10-3 to TRBJ1-2; 8 bases line up with TRBD1. Germline assignment: CDR1 ENHRY and CDR2 SYGVKD. The CDR3 sequence is 16 residues long. V shed 0 bases and J 4 bases; nucleotides not matched to a gene: 7. CDR3 DNA: TGTGCCATCAGTGAGTCTGACTTTACAGGGGGCTATGGCTACACCTTC. This encodes CAISESDFTGGYGYTF.

The rearrangement links TRBV5-1 to TRBJ1-4; a weak D match, TRBD1 (6 bases). V shed 3 bases and J shed 4 bases, with 10 bases lying between them. The CDR3 length is 14 residues. Germline V gene sequence: CDR1 SGHRS, CDR2 YFSETQ. CDR3 protein: CASSSQGSNEKLFF. The CDR3 bases are TGCGCCAGCAGCTCACAGGGAAGTAATGAAAAACTGTTTTTT.

The chain is built from TRBV25-1 and TRBJ1-6; TRBD1 aligns across 7 bases. This CDR3 spans 17 amino acids. Germline V gene data show CDR1 as MGHDK and CDR2 as SYGVNS. Trimming cost V 0 bases and J 10 bases; bases outside gene matches: 12. The CDR3 bases are TGTGCCAGCAGTGAATATCAAGCAGGGGGTCGGGGATCACCCCTCCACTTT. Translated: CASSEYQAGGRGSPLHF.

This clone was detected only a few times. This chain connects TRBV28 to TRBJ2-3; 7 bases align to TRBD1. CDR1 is MDHEN and CDR2 is SYDVKM in the germline V gene. The CDR3 totals 16 residues. V lost 5 bases and J lost 6; bases outside the gene matches: 14. The CDR3 nucleotides read TGTGCCAGCAGTCAATCCCCGACAGGGCGGTACGATACGCAGTATTTT. Its protein product is CASSQSPTGRYDTQYF. Supplemented by reference TRBV28 and TRBJ2-3, the full variable domain reads DVKVTQSSRYLVKRTGEKVFLECVQDMDHENMFWYRQDPGLGLRLIYFSYDVKMKEKGDIPEGYSVSREKKERFSLILESASTNQTSMYLCASSQSPTGRYDTQYFGPGTRLTVL.

There are a few counts of this clone. The chain links TRBV5-6 to TRBJ2-7; D might be TRBD1 (6 bases). This CDR3 is built from 15 residues. Trimming took off 4 bases at V and 0 bases at J, with 14 bases between the two ends. Germline CDR1 reads SGHDT; CDR2 reads YYEEEE. Here the CDR3 reads CASSPGTLSSYEQYF. As DNA, the CDR3 is TGTGCCAGCAGCCCGGGGACATTGAGCTCCTACGAGCAGTACTTC.

The genes are TRBV6-6 and TRBJ2-6; tentatively, D is TRBD2 (5 bases). V was shortened by 2 bases and J by 2 bases, with 7 bases between the two germline ends. The CDR3 runs 15 residues. Germline V gene sequence: CDR1 MNHNY, CDR2 SVGAGI (reference sequence). CDR3 residues: CASSYEGPGANVLTF. The CDR3 DNA sequence: TGTGCCAGCAGTTACGAGGGCCCTGGGGCCAACGTCCTGACTTTC.

The chain carries TRBV4-1 and TRBJ1-6; D ambiguous. The V gene's germline CDR1 is MGHRA and CDR2 YSYEKL. Trimming stripped 0 bases from V and 5 bases from J, with 8 bases between. The CDR3 is 15 residues long. For the CDR3, the DNA is TGCGCCAGCAGCCAAGAGCGGGCCGATAATTCACCCCTCCACTTT. Residues: CASSQERADNSPLHF.

The chain has TRBV5-4 and TRBJ1-1, with 7 bases identical to TRBD1. The CDR3 is 15 residues long. Germline CDR1 reads SGHNT; CDR2 reads YYREEE (reference sequence). The J segment lost 2 bases and the V segment lost 4 bases, leaving 8 bases of the junction unmatched. The CDR3 protein is CASSIRRGVNTEAFF. CDR3 nucleotide sequence: TGTGCCAGCAGCATCCGCAGGGGGGTCAACACTGAAGCTTTCTTT.

V is TRBV11-2 and J is TRBJ2-1; tentative D call: TRBD2 (7 bases). Germline CDR1 SGHAT, CDR2 FQNNGV. This CDR3 has 15 residues. V was shortened by 5 bases and J by 9 bases, with 20 bases between the two germline ends. CDR3 amino acids: CASSTFRGAQSEQFF. The DNA of the CDR3 is TGTGCCAGCAGCACCTTCCGGGGGGCGCAAAGTGAGCAGTTCTTC.

This clone was seen more than once but under ten times. CDR3 in DNA: TGTGCTGTACACAGGGGGCGCAGGACTGAAGCTTTCTTT. It translates to CAVHRGRRTEAFF. The chain is built from TRBV30 and TRBJ1-1, with 9 positions matching TRBD1. The CDR3 runs to 13 residues. Per the germline V gene, CDR1 is GTSNPN and CDR2 is SVGIG (reference sequence).

The V gene is TRBV20-1, the J gene TRBJ2-5, with a weak D call TRBD2 (5 bases). CDR1 and CDR2 (germline): DFQATT, SNEGSKA (reference sequence). Trimming left V 3 bases short and J 5 bases short, with 10 bases between. The CDR3 length is 12 residues. The CDR3 here is CSASSGKETQYF. CDR3 sequence (DNA): TGCAGTGCTAGTTCGGGAAAGGAGACCCAGTACTTC.

This chain links TRBV4-3 with TRBJ1-1; D possibly corresponds to TRBD1 (6 bases). Germline V lookup: CDR1 LGHNA, CDR2 YSLEER. The V end lost 0 bases, the J end lost 0 bases, and 23 bases lay between the germline ends. The CDR3 is made up of 20 amino acids. CDR3 nucleotides: TGCGCCAGCAGCCAAGATCGACCTGGGGGGGCGGCGGGCTTGAACACTGAAGCTTTCTTT. Its translation: CASSQDRPGGAAGLNTEAFF.

The rearrangement joins TRBV5-1 to TRBJ2-7; 7 positions match TRBD1. The CDR3 runs 15 residues. The trim removed 0 bases at V and 2 bases at J, leaving 5 bases unmatched. The germline V gene has CDR1 SGHRS and CDR2 YFSETQ. CDR3 region: CASSLEPGTAYEQYF. The DNA for the CDR3 is TGCGCCAGCAGCTTGGAGCCCGGGACAGCCTACGAGCAGTACTTC.

This clone occurred many times. The chain uses TRBV25-1 and TRBJ2-7, with D perhaps matching TRBD1 (6 bases). Trimming pared 5 bases from V and 13 bases from J, leaving 15 bases between. Germline CDR1 and CDR2: MGHDK and SYGVNS. The CDR3 length is 11 residues. The CDR3 region is CASSLLDSQYF. CDR3 bases: TGTGCCAGCAGTCTTTTGGACAGCCAATACTTC.

The rearrangement links TRBV7-3 to TRBJ2-1; 12 nucleotides align to TRBD2. This CDR3 has 17 amino acids. Germline lookup yields CDR1 SGHTA and CDR2 FQGTGA. V was clipped by 5 bases and J by 6 bases; unmatched bases: 11. DNA of the CDR3: TGTGCCAGCAGCCCGGGGAACTCACTAGCGGGAGGCAATGAGCAGTTCTTC. Protein: CASSPGNSLAGGNEQFF. The complete variable domain, with remaining parts taken from reference TRBV7-3 and TRBJ2-1, reads GAGVSQTPSNKVTEKGKYVELRCDPISGHTALYWYRQSLGQGPEFLIYFQGTGAADDSGLPNDRFFAVRPEGSVSTLKIQRTERGDSAVYLCASSPGNSLAGGNEQFFGPGTRLTVL.